This TCR beta chain was retrieved from a study of cytomegalovirus exposure and HLA in healthy donors. Study-wide results and limits: In vitro experiments confirmed that three CMV-associated chains were specific for CMV antigens. Some V segments could not be told apart, so they were left out, TRBV6-2 and TRBV6-3 among them.

CDR3 length: 17 residues. CDR1 is SEHNR, CDR2 FQNEAQ, per germline (reference sequence). V shed 5 bases, J shed 4 bases, and the junction held 16 bases outside the gene matches. The sample holds a few counts of this clone. The target antigen is unknown. 60 Vbeta and 13 Jbeta primers were used in PCR. Profiled with immunoSEQ multiplex PCR; TCRdb holds only in-frame clones, not every one. In the table there are hundreds of thousands of clones, 65% to 85% of which are singletons. The sequence was collected from a female donor in good health and CMV-seronegative. The source material was PBMCs. V and J are TRBV7-9 and TRBJ1-2; the match to TRBD1 covers 7 bases. The CDR3 DNA follows: TGTGCCAGCAGCCACTTCCCTGACAGGGAAGGCATCTATGGCTACACCTTC. This codes for CASSHFPDREGIYGYTF.